Shown below are 31 T cell receptor beta chains from a single sample sequenced in a study of early T cells in non-severe SARS-CoV-2 infection. One entry per CDR3 protein results from TCRdb running MiXCR on the 5' RACE reads. The repertoire consists of more than 85,000 distinct CDR3 sequences, with approximately 15% occurring once and the leading ten covering roughly 1.2%. Source material: whole blood. All receptors derive from an adult who was a healthcare worker with PCR-confirmed SARS-CoV-2 infection or an uninfected control (not recorded which).

This chain joins TRBV11-2 and TRBJ1-1; D might be TRBD1 (5 bases). Germline CDR1 SGHAT, CDR2 FQNNGV. This CDR3 contains 14 residues. Trimming left V 3 bases short and J 0 bases short, with 8 bases between. The CDR3 loop reads CASSLQGMNTEAFF. In DNA, the CDR3 is TGTGCCAGCAGCTTGCAGGGAATGAACACTGAAGCTTTCTTT.

The CDR3, as DNA: TGCAGCGTTGCGGACGGGAATGAAAAACTGTTTTTT. Protein sequence: CSVADGNEKLFF. The chain employs TRBV29-1 and TRBJ1-4, with D hard to call. The V gene's germline CDR1 is SQVTM and CDR2 ANQGSEA. V lost 4 bases and J lost 5, with 8 bases in between. This CDR3 has 12 residues.

This clonotype was seen ten or more times. This rearrangement joins TRBV6-2 or TRBV6-3 to TRBJ1-5; a possible D gene is TRBD1 (6 bases). Per the germline V gene, CDR1 is MNHEY and CDR2 is SVGEGT. The CDR3 has 16 residues. V lost 4 bases, J lost 6 bases, and 19 bases lay in between. CDR3 in DNA: TGTGCCAGCAGTTCCCAGGTACAGGGAGCGGCTCAGCCCCAGCATTTT. Translated, it gives CASSSQVQGAAQPQHF.

This clonotype was picked up a small number of times. V usage is TRBV29-1 and J usage is TRBJ1-1; perhaps TRBD1 as D (5 bases). Trimming took off 2 bases at V and 4 bases at J, with 14 bases between the two ends. The CDR3 has 14 residues. CDR1 is SQVTM and CDR2 is ANQGSEA in the germline V gene. Here the CDR3 DNA reads TGCAGCGTTGAACAGGGAGGTTGGGGCACTGAAGCTTTCTTT. This encodes CSVEQGGWGTEAFF.

This chain joins TRBV7-2 and TRBJ2-1; D is unresolved. Per the germline V gene, CDR1 is SGHTA and CDR2 is FQGNSA. CDR3 length equals 15 residues. With 5 bases removed from V and 5 bases from J, the gap between germline ends came to 16 bases. The CDR3: CASSLGVLGHNEQFF. In nucleotides, the CDR3 is TGTGCCAGCAGCCTAGGAGTTTTAGGGCACAATGAGCAGTTCTTC.

This clonotype occurred a few times. The V and J genes are TRBV7-2 and TRBJ2-5; 9 nucleotides agree with TRBD2. J lost 1 base, V lost 5 bases, and 2 bases had no gene match. The germline gives CDR1 SGHTA, CDR2 FQGNSA. The CDR3 covers 14 residues. The CDR3 coding sequence is TGTGCCAGCAGCGAGCGGGGGGTCCAAGAGACCCAGTACTTC. This encodes CASSERGVQETQYF.

This clonotype is termed medium-sized. This chain links TRBV20-1 with TRBJ2-1, with TRBD2 matching 11 bases. V was clipped by 2 bases and J by 4 bases; unmatched bases: 7. The CDR3 consists of 16 residues. CDR1 and CDR2 from the germline V gene are DFQATT and SNEGSKA (reference sequence). CDR3: CSARPPTSGDYNEQFF. The CDR3, as DNA: TGCAGTGCTAGACCGCCGACTAGCGGGGATTACAATGAGCAGTTCTTC.

This clonotype occurred a few times. For the CDR3, the DNA is TGTGCCAGCAGCCCCCGGGCTAGCGGAGTTCAAGAGACCCAGTACTTC. Protein: CASSPRASGVQETQYF. The rearrangement uses TRBV7-6 and TRBJ2-5, with TRBD2 matching over 7 bases. The CDR3 runs to 16 residues. Trimming removed 5 bases from V and 2 bases from J; junction bases left unmatched: 11. Germline V gene lookup returns CDR1 SGHVS and CDR2 FNYEAQ.

The chain couples TRBV5-4 to TRBJ1-1, with D perhaps matching TRBD1 (5 bases). This CDR3 is built from 11 residues. Germline CDR1 and CDR2: SGHNT and YYREEE (reference sequence). The ends were cut back, 10 bases at V and 7 bases at J, with 14 bases in the middle. The CDR3 is CALGGNGEAFF. CDR3 bases: TGTGCCCTGGGGGGGAACGGTGAAGCTTTCTTT.

The sample holds many counts of this clonotype. The rearrangement links TRBV10-2 to TRBJ1-1, with TRBD1 as a possible D gene (5 bases). V lost 6 bases to trimming and J lost 1 base, with 9 bases between them. Germline V gene sequence: CDR1 WSHSY, CDR2 SAAADI. The CDR3 covers 13 residues. Here the CDR3 reads CASRRQGNTEAFF. The CDR3 region has the DNA TGCGCCAGCAGGCGGCAGGGGAACACTGAAGCTTTCTTT.

This clonotype was observed many times. The CDR3: CASSLGVNTEAFF. In DNA, the CDR3 is TGCGCCAGCAGCTTGGGGGTGAACACTGAAGCTTTCTTT. The J gene is TRBJ1-1, the V gene TRBV5-1, with D unresolved. The CDR3 covers 13 residues. Germline V gives CDR1 SGHRS, CDR2 YFSETQ. V lost 0 bases and J lost 0, with 3 bases in between.

The CDR3 region has the DNA TGCGCCAGCAGCTTTTTTGACGGCGAGGGGGAGACCCAGTACTTC. Translation: CASSFFDGEGETQYF. This chain connects TRBV5-1 to TRBJ2-5, with D perhaps assigned TRBD1 or TRBD2 (5 bases each). The germline V gene has CDR1 SGHRS and CDR2 YFSETQ. This CDR3 is built from 15 residues. The ends were cut back, 2 bases at V and 5 bases at J, with 16 bases in the middle. The whole variable domain, filled in from reference TRBV5-1 and TRBJ2-5, reads KAGVTQTPRYLIKTRGQQVTLSCSPISGHRSVSWYQQTPGQGLQFLFEYFSETQRNKGNFPGRFSGRQFSNSRSEMNVSTLELGDSALYLCASSFFDGEGETQYFGPGTRLLVL.

The chain links TRBV27 to TRBJ2-1; 10 bases line up with TRBD1. This CDR3 has 14 residues. Germline values: CDR1 MNHEY, CDR2 SMNVEV (reference sequence). With V trimmed by 4 bases and J by 8 bases, 5 bases remained unmatched. The CDR3 DNA sequence: TGTGCCAGCAGTTCGAGACAGGGGGCAGATGAGCAGTTCTTC. Protein product: CASSSRQGADEQFF.

V usage is TRBV11-2 and J usage is TRBJ2-5; D not certain. Germline CDR1 reads SGHAT; CDR2 reads FQNNGV. V lost 4 bases, J lost 1 base, and 16 bases lay in between. This CDR3 has 16 amino acids. The CDR3 spells CASSSPGREFQETQYF. DNA of the CDR3: TGTGCCAGCAGCTCCCCCGGCAGAGAGTTCCAAGAGACCCAGTACTTC.

J is TRBJ2-1 and V is TRBV7-2, with D perhaps given as TRBD1 or TRBD2 (6 bases each). Germline-derived CDR1 and CDR2 are SGHTA and FQGNSA. The CDR3 has 14 residues. V was pared by 3 bases and J by 9 bases, with 15 bases between. CDR3 loop: CASSLGASATEQFF. CDR3 DNA: TGTGCCAGCAGCTTGGGGGCTAGCGCTACTGAGCAGTTCTTC.

The V and J genes are TRBV20-1 and TRBJ1-2, with 10 bases lining up with TRBD1. The CDR3 spans 15 residues. V lost 1 base and J lost 4; bases outside the gene matches: 6. Germline V gene sequence: CDR1 DFQATT, CDR2 SNEGSKA (reference sequence). The CDR3: CSARGGGQGVYGYTF. The CDR3 DNA reads TGCAGTGCTAGAGGCGGAGGACAGGGGGTCTATGGCTACACCTTC.

Many counts were recorded for this clonotype. V usage is TRBV11-2 and J usage is TRBJ1-1, with 7 nucleotides matching TRBD1. V lost 5 bases to trimming and J lost 1 base; unmatched junction nucleotides: 7. The CDR3 length is 15 residues. Germline V gene data show CDR1 as SGHAT and CDR2 as FQNNGV. For the CDR3, the DNA is TGTGCCAGCAGCGCGTCGACAGGGCCGAACACTGAAGCTTTCTTT. Its translation: CASSASTGPNTEAFF.

The rearrangement uses TRBV11-2 and TRBJ1-4; TRBD1 agrees at 9 bases. V lost 4 bases, J lost 8 bases, and 8 bases stayed unmatched. Germline lookup yields CDR1 SGHAT and CDR2 FQNNGV. This CDR3 comprises 15 residues. The CDR3 loop is CASSSTGTGYEKLFF. CDR3 sequence (DNA): TGTGCCAGCAGCTCCACCGGGACAGGGTACGAAAAACTGTTTTTT. The full variable domain, rest sourced from reference TRBV11-2 and TRBJ1-4, is EAGVAQSPRYKIIEKRQSVAFWCNPISGHATLYWYQQILGQGPKLLIQFQNNGVVDDSQLPKDRFSAERLKGVDSTLKIQPAKLEDSAVYLCASSSTGTGYEKLFFGSGTQLSVL.

The chain uses TRBV20-1 and TRBJ1-4; unclear D gene. Germline V gene sequence: CDR1 DFQATT, CDR2 SNEGSKA (reference sequence). Between the trimmed V and J ends, which lost 3 bases and 8 bases, there was a span of 10 bases. The CDR3 contains 12 residues. The CDR3 loop is CSASGPGEKLFF. The DNA of the CDR3 is TGCAGTGCTAGTGGCCCGGGCGAAAAACTGTTTTTT.

This clonotype turned up a few times. The rearrangement joins TRBV28 to TRBJ2-7; D gene ambiguous. V lost 3 bases and J 6 bases, leaving 9 bases between the germline ends. The CDR3 extends over 12 amino acids. Germline lookup yields CDR1 MDHEN and CDR2 SYDVKM. The CDR3 region is CASSFALSEQYF. In DNA, the CDR3 is TGTGCCAGCAGTTTCGCTTTGTCCGAGCAGTACTTC. Full variable domain (remainder filled in from reference TRBV28 and TRBJ2-7): DVKVTQSSRYLVKRTGEKVFLECVQDMDHENMFWYRQDPGLGLRLIYFSYDVKMKEKGDIPEGYSVSREKKERFSLILESASTNQTSMYLCASSFALSEQYFGPGTRLTVT.

This clonotype was seen only a few times. V and J are TRBV2 and TRBJ1-4; D is undetermined. The CDR3 totals 15 residues. The germline V and J ends were trimmed by 7 bases and 0 bases, with 12 bases remaining between them. CDR1 SNHLY and CDR2 FYNNEI come from the germline V gene. CDR3 coding DNA: TGTGCCAGCAAGATCCGGCCTGCAACTAATGAAAAACTGTTTTTT. Translating it yields CASKIRPATNEKLFF.

The J gene is TRBJ2-7, the V gene TRBV29-1; perhaps D is TRBD1 or TRBD2 (6 bases each). Germline-derived CDR1 and CDR2 are SQVTM and ANQGSEA. V dropped 6 bases and J dropped 0 bases, with 18 bases sitting between them. The CDR3 extends over 15 amino acids. In nucleotides, the CDR3 is TGCAGCGTGGAACACATCGGGGGCCACTCCTACGAGCAGTACTTC. Amino acid sequence: CSVEHIGGHSYEQYF.

The V gene is TRBV12-3 or TRBV12-4, the J gene TRBJ1-5, with D maybe TRBD1 (5 bases). The CDR3 sequence is 14 residues long. The germline V and J ends were trimmed by 6 bases and 7 bases, with 16 bases remaining between them. CDR3 nucleotides: TGTGCCAGCAGGATCGGGACTAAAGAACAGCCCCAGCATTTT. Its protein product is CASRIGTKEQPQHF.

The CDR3, as DNA: TGTGCCAGCACTAGACGGAAGAGCTCCTACAATGAGCAGTTCTTC. It encodes CASTRRKSSYNEQFF. This sequence joins TRBV28 and TRBJ2-1; D ambiguous. Trimming pared 7 bases from V and 0 bases from J, leaving 13 bases between. The CDR3 contains 15 residues. Germline values: CDR1 MDHEN, CDR2 SYDVKM.

This chain links TRBV9 with TRBJ1-1; D gene uncertain. The germline gives CDR1 SGDLS, CDR2 YYNGEE. Deletions cut 3 bases from V and 3 bases from J, with 12 bases between. This CDR3 region has 14 residues. The CDR3 loop is CASSGAGGDTEAFF. DNA of the CDR3: TGTGCCAGCAGCGGGGCTGGTGGGGACACTGAAGCTTTCTTT.

Only a few counts were recorded for this clonotype. This chain's CDR3 is CASSFHRDAQGGATQYF. In nucleotides, the CDR3 is TGTGCCAGCAGCTTCCACCGGGACGCACAGGGAGGAGCTACGCAGTATTTT. This chain joins TRBV7-8 and TRBJ2-3; D could derive from TRBD1 or TRBD2 (6 bases each). Germline values: CDR1 SGHVS, CDR2 FQNEAQ. The V end was cut by 3 bases, the J end by 8 bases, with 24 bases between. This CDR3 is 17 amino acids long.

The chain couples TRBV20-1 to TRBJ2-1; 13 bases align to TRBD2. J lost 10 bases, V lost 6 bases, and 15 bases had no gene match. CDR3 length: 16 residues. Germline CDR1 is DFQATT and CDR2 is SNEGSKA (reference sequence). CDR3 amino acids: CSASTRPGTSGMEQFF. As DNA, the CDR3 is TGCAGTGCCAGCACCCGACCCGGGACTAGCGGGATGGAGCAGTTCTTC.

This chain connects TRBV7-6 to TRBJ2-1; the D is unclear. This CDR3 comprises 12 residues. The ends were cut back, 2 bases at V and 7 bases at J, with 6 bases in the middle. Looked up from germline, CDR1 is SGHVS and CDR2 is FNYEAQ. The CDR3: CASSLKENEQFF. CDR3 coding DNA: TGTGCCAGCAGCTTAAAGGAAAATGAGCAGTTCTTC.

The rearrangement joins TRBV6-1 to TRBJ1-1; TRBD1 matches at 7 bases. The CDR3 spans 12 residues. Per the germline V gene, CDR1 is MNHNS and CDR2 is SASEGT. V lost 7 bases to trimming and J lost 11 bases; unmatched junction nucleotides: 10. CDR3 protein: CASMGLSRGAFF. The CDR3 DNA is TGTGCCAGCATGGGGTTAAGCAGGGGGGCTTTCTTT.

The rearrangement links TRBV20-1 to TRBJ1-1, with TRBD1 as a possible D gene (6 bases). The CDR3 is made up of 13 amino acids. Germline CDR1 DFQATT, CDR2 SNEGSKA (reference sequence). Trimming took 0 bases from V and 4 from J, leaving 9 bases between them. Here the CDR3 DNA reads TGCAGTGCTAGAGAGGGGGGCGCCACTGAAGCTTTCTTT. Its translation is CSAREGGATEAFF.

In regard to this clonotype: One end of the junction varies from germline; a read error may be responsible. V gene TRBV18 combines with J gene TRBJ2-1, with D perhaps matching TRBD1 (6 bases). The CDR3 has 16 residues. The germline V gene encodes CDR1 KGHSH and CDR2 LQKENI. The CDR3 nucleotides are TGTGCCACCTCACACTCCCAGGGGCGAGACTACAATGAGCAGTTCTTC. This gives the protein CATSHSQGRDYNEQFF.